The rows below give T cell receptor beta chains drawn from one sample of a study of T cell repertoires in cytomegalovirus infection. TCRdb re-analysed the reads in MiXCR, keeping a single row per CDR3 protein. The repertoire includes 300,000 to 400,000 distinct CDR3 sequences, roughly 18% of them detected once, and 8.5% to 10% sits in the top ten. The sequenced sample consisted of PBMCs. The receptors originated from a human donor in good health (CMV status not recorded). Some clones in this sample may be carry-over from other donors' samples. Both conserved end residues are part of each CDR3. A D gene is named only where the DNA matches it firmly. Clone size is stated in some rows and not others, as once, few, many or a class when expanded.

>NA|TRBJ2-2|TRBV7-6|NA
CASSLEGPGGELFF
TGTGCCAGCAGCTTAGAAGGGCCAGGCGGGGAGCTGTTTTTT
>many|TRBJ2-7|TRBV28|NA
CASTQTGTPYEQYF
TGTGCCAGCACCCAAACCGGGACACCCTACGAGCAGTACTTC
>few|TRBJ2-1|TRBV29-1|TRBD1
CSDNRDRAYNEQFF
TGCAGCGACAACCGGGACAGGGCCTACAATGAGCAGTTCTTC
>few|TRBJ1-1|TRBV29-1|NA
CSVEKPMNTEAFF
TGCAGCGTTGAAAAACCAATGAACACTGAAGCTTTCTTT
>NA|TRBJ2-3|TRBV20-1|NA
CSAVSLGDTQYF
TGCAGTGCTGTCTCACTGGGGGATACGCAGTATTTT
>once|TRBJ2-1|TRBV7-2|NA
CASSSTDSHEQFF
TGTGCCAGCAGCTCCACGGACTCTCACGAGCAGTTCTTC
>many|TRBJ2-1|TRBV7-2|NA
CASSFVDRANEQFF
TGTGCCAGCAGCTTTGTTGATAGGGCCAATGAGCAGTTCTTC
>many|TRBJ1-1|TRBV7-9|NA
CASRKQAAVAAFF
TGTGCCAGCAGAAAACAGGCGGCCGTAGCAGCTTTCTTT
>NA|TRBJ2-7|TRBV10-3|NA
CATATASYEQYF
TGTGCCACCGCGACAGCATCCTACGAGCAGTACTTC
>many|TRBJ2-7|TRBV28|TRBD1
CASSLFSRGNEQYF
TGTGCCAGCAGTTTATTTTCCAGGGGGAACGAGCAGTACTTC
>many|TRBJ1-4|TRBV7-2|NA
CASSPQGLPTNEKLFF
TGTGCCAGCAGCCCCCAGGGATTACCAACTAATGAAAAACTGTTTTTT
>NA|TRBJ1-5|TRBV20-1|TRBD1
CSHWDRRNDSNQPQHF
TGCAGTCATTGGGACAGGAGAAATGATAGCAATCAGCCCCAGCATTTT
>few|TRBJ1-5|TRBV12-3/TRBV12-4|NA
CASSFAGVSQPQHF
TGTGCCAGCAGTTTCGCAGGGGTCAGTCAGCCCCAGCATTTT
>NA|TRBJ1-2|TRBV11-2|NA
CASSGDYGYTF
TGTGCCAGCAGCGGAGACTATGGCTACACCTTC
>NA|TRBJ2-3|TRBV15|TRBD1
CATSRDGQATDTQYF
TGTGCCACCAGCAGAGATGGACAGGCCACAGATACGCAGTATTTT
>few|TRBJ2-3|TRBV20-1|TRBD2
CSRGGVTDTQYF
TGCAGTCGGGGGGGGGTAACAGATACGCAGTATTTT
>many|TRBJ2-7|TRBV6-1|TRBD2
CASSREAGPSEQYF
TGTGCCAGCAGTAGAGAAGCGGGACCCAGCGAGCAGTACTTC
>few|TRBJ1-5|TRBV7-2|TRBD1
CASSLVGQGGQPQHF
TGTGCCAGCAGCTTAGTAGGACAGGGAGGTCAGCCCCAGCATTTT
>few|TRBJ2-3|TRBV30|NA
CAWSVRGARTDTQYF
TGTGCCTGGAGTGTACGGGGGGCGCGCACAGATACGCAGTATTTT
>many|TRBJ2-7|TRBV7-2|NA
CASSKGRSYEQYF
TGTGCCAGCAGCAAGGGGCGGTCCTACGAGCAGTACTTC
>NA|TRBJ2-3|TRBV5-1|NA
CASSWGTNTDTQYF
TGCGCCAGCAGCTGGGGGACCAACACAGATACGCAGTATTTT
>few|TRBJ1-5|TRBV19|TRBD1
CASTKDRGTQPQHF
TGTGCCAGTACCAAGGACAGGGGAACTCAGCCCCAGCATTTT
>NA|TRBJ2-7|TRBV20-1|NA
CSASAGYFDDEQYF
TGCAGTGCTAGCGCGGGGTACTTTGACGACGAGCAGTACTTC
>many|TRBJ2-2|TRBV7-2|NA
CASSFVLGGELFF
TGTGCCAGCAGCTTTGTTTTGGGCGGGGAGCTGTTTTTT
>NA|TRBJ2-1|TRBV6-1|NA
CASSEPGSGGAQFF
TGTGCCAGCAGTGAACCAGGCTCGGGGGGCGCGCAGTTCTTC
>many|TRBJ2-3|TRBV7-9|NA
CASSLDGTDTQYF
TGTGCCAGCAGCTTAGACGGCACAGATACGCAGTATTTT
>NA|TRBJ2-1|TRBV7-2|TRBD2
CASSLDSGSPWNEQFF
TGTGCCAGCAGCTTAGATAGCGGGAGCCCTTGGAATGAGCAGTTCTTC
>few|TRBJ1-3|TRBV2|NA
CASSGQPGNTIYF
TGTGCCAGCAGTGGGCAACCCGGAAACACCATATATTTT
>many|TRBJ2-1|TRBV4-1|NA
CASSQAERSDNEQFF
TGCGCCAGCAGCCAAGCGGAGCGTTCTGACAATGAGCAGTTCTTC
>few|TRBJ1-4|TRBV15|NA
CATSRDRQVNEKLFF
TGTGCCACCAGCAGAGATCGACAGGTTAATGAAAAACTGTTTTTT
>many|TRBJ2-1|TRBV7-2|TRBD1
CASSRDRGTYNEQFF
TGTGCCAGCAGCCGAGACAGGGGCACGTACAATGAGCAGTTCTTC
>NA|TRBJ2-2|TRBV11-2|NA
CATEMGSGELFF
TGTGCCACCGAAATGGGGTCCGGGGAGCTGTTTTTT
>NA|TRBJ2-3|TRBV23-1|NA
CASSQDSGGTDTQYF
TGCGCCAGCAGCCAGGACAGTGGCGGCACAGATACGCAGTATTTT